The source of this TCR beta chain is a study of cytomegalovirus exposure and HLA in healthy donors. The PCR used 60 Vbeta and 13 Jbeta primers. TCRdb's table, derived via immunoSEQ multiplex PCR, lists solely in-frame clones and lacks some. The sample records 110,000 or so clones, under 80% being singletons. Germline-derived CDR1 and CDR2 are SQVTM and ANQGSEA. CDR3 length: 13 residues. Between the trimmed V and J ends, which lost 8 bases and 4 bases, there was a span of 17 bases. This receptor was taken from a woman aged 40 to 50 in good health and CMV-seropositive. The material sequenced was PBMCs. The V and J genes are TRBV29-1 and TRBJ1-2, with D possibly being TRBD1 (5 bases). CDR3 sequence: CSFSGRGTYGYTF. CDR3 nucleotides: TGCAGCTTTTCCGGACGGGGGACCTATGGCTACACCTTC.